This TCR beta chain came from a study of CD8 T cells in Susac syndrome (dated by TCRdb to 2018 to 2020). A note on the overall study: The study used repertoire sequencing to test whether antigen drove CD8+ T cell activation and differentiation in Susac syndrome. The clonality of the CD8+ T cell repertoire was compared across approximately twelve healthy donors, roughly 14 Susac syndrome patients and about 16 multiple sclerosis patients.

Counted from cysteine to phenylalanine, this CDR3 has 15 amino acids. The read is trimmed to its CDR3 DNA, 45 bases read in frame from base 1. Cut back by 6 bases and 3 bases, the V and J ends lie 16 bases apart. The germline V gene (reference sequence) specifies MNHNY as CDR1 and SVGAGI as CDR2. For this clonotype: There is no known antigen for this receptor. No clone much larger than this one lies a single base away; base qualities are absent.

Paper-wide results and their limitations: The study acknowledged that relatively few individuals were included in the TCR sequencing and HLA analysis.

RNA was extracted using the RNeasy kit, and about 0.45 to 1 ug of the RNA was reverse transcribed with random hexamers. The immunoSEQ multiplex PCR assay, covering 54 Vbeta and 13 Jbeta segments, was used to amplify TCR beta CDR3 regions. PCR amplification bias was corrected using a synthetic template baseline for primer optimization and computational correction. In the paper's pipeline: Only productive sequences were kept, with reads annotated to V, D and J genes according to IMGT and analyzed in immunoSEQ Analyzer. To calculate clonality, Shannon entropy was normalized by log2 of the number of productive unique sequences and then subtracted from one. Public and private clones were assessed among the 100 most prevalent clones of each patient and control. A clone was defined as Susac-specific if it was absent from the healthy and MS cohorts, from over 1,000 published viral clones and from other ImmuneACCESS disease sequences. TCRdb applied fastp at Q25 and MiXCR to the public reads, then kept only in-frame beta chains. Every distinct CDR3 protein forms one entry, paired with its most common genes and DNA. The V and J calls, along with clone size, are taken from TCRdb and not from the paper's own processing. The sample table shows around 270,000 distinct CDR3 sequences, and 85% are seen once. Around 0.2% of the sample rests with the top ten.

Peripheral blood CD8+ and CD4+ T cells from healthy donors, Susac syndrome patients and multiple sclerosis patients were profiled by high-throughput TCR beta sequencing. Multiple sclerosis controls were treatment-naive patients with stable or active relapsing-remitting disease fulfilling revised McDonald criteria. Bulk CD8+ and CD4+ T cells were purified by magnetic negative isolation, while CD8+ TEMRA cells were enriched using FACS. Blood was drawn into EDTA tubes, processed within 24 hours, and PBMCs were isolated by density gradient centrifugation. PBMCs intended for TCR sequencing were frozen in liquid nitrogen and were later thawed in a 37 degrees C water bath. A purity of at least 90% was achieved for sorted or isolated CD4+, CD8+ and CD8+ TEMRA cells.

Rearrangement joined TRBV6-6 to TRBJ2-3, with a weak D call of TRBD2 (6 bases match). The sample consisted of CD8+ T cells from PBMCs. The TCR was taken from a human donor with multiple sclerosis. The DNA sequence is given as TGTGCCAGCAGCCCCCCGGGACTTACTACAGATACGCAGTATTTT. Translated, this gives CASSPPGLTTDTQYF.